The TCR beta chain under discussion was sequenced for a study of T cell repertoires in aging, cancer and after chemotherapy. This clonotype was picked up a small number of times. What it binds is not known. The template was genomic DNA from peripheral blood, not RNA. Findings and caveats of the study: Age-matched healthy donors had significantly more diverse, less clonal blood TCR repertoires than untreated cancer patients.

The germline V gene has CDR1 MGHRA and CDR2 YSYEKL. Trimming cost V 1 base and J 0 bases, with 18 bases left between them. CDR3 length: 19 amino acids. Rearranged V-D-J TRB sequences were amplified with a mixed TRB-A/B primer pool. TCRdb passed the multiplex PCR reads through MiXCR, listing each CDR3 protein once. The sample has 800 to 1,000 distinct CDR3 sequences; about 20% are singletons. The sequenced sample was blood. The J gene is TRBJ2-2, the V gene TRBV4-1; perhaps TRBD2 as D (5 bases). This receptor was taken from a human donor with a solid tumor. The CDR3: CASSQGVLRRSANTGELFF. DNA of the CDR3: TGCGCCAGCAGCCAAGGGGTCTTGCGGAGGAGTGCGAACACCGGGGAGCTGTTTTTT.